This TCR beta chain was captured in a study of T cells in Graves' hyperthyroidism and ophthalmopathy. The CDR3 runs to 15 residues. Germline V gene lookup returns CDR1 DFQATT and CDR2 SNEGSKA (reference sequence). Trimming at V came to 4 bases and at J to 2 bases, leaving 7 bases not matched to a gene. Regions amplified from RNA transcripts were the TCR beta CDR3 regions. A set of HTBI primers served as the primers for a first-round RT-PCR of the TCR CDR3. TCRdb passed the multiplex PCR reads through MiXCR, listing each CDR3 protein once. The sample shows around 250,000 distinct CDR3 sequences, about a sixth of them seen only once. This clonotype was seen many times.

The chain couples TRBV20-1 to TRBJ2-2; 7 nucleotides align to TRBD2. The sample was blood. The receptor comes from a woman under 30 with Graves' ophthalmopathy. The CDR3: CSATTGLSNTGELFF. In DNA form, the CDR3 reads TGCAGTGCTACCACGGGACTATCTAACACCGGGGAGCTGTTTTTT.